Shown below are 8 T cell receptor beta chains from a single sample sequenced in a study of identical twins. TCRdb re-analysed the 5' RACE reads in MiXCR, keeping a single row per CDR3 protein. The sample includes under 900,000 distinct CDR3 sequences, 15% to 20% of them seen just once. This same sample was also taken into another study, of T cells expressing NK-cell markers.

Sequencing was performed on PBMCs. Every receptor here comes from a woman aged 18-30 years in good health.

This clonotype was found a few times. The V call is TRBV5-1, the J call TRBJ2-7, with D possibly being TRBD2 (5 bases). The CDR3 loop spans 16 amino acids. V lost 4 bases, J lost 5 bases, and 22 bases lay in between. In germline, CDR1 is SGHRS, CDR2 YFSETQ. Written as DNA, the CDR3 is TGCGCCAGCAGCCCGCTATCAAGAGGGAGTAACCACGAGCAGTACTTC. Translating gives CASSPLSRGSNHEQYF.

The CDR3 coding sequence is TGTGCCAGCAGCGAGAGCGCTGAAGCTTTCTTT. Translation: CASSESAEAFF. This rearrangement joins TRBV12-3 or TRBV12-4 to TRBJ1-1; D uncertain. The CDR3 loop spans 11 amino acids. Trimming left V 6 bases short and J 6 bases short, with 8 bases between.

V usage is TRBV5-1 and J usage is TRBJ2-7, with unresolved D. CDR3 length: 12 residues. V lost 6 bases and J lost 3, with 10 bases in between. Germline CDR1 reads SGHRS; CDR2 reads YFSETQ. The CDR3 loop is CASKTKDYEQYF. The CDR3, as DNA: TGCGCCAGCAAGACGAAAGACTACGAGCAGTACTTC.

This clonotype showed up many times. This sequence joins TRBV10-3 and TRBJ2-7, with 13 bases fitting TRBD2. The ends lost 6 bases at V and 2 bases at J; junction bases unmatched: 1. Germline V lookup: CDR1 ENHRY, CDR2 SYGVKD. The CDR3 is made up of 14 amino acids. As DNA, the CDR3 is TGTGCCATCAGGGGGACTAGCGGGACCTACGAGCAGTACTTC. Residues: CAIRGTSGTYEQYF.

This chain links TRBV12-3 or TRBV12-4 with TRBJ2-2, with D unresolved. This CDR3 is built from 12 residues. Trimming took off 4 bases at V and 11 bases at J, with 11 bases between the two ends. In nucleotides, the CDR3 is TGTGCCAGCAGTTCTATGGGCGGAGAGCTGTTTTTT. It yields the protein CASSSMGGELFF.

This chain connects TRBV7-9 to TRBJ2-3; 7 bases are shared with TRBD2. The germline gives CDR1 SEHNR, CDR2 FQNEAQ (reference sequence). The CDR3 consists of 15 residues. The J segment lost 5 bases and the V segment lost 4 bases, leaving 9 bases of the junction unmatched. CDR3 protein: CASSSRRGGGDTQYF. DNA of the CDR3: TGTGCCAGCAGCTCCAGGCGTGGGGGGGGAGATACGCAGTATTTT.

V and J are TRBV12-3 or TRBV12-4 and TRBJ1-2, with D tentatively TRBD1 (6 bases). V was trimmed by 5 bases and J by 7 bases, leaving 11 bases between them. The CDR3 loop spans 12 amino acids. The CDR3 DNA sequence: TGTGCCAGCAGTCTTACGGACAGTGGCTACACCTTC. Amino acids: CASSLTDSGYTF.

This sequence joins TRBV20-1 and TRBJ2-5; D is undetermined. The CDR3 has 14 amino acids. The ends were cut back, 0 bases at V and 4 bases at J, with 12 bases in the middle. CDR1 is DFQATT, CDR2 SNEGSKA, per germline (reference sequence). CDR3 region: CSAREHHQGETQYF. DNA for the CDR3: TGCAGTGCTAGAGAACACCACCAAGGAGAGACCCAGTACTTC.